Listed below are T cell receptor beta chains from one sample, sequenced in a study of T-cell reconstitution after alpha-beta-depleted transplantation in children. TCRdb itself ran the PCR reads through MiXCR, one entry per CDR3 protein. The table shows approximately 20,000 distinct CDR3 sequences, with 10% to 15% occurring only once. The material was PBMCs, mostly from graft donor cells, obtained 60 days after TCRalphabeta/CD19-depleted stem cell transplant. Receptor source: a female patient between 2 and 15 years old who had a stem cell transplant for congenital amegakaryocytic thrombocytopenia, so the T cells may come from the graft donor. CDR3s include the opening cysteine and the closing phenylalanine or tryptophan. A D gene is named only where the DNA matches it firmly. Only some rows state a clone size, as once, few, many or a class for expanded clones.

TRBD1 TRBJ2-2 few TRBV2 CASRDGQGAYTGELFF TGTGCCAGCAGGGACGGACAGGGGGCTTACACCGGGGAGCTGTTTTTT
TRBD2 TRBJ2-4 many TRBV28 CASSPRTLAGLAKNIQYF TGTGCCAGCAGTCCCAGAACACTAGCGGGACTAGCCAAAAACATTCAGTACTTC
. TRBJ1-2 . TRBV28 CASGPPANGYTF TGTGCCAGCGGCCCTCCGGCTAATGGCTACACCTTC
. TRBJ2-2 many TRBV29-1 CSVGVTGELFF TGCAGCGTTGGGGTTACCGGGGAGCTGTTTTTT
. TRBJ2-1 many TRBV20-1 CSAISRSPYNEQFF TGCAGTGCTATTTCCAGGTCCCCGTACAATGAGCAGTTCTTC
TRBD2 TRBJ2-7 . TRBV5-1 CASSPLGSGRSYEQYF TGCGCCAGCAGCCCTTTAGGGAGCGGGAGAAGTTACGAGCAGTACTTC
. TRBJ1-1 many TRBV5-1 CASSLDFGNTEAFF TGCGCCAGCAGCTTGGACTTTGGGAACACTGAAGCTTTCTTT
. TRBJ2-1 many TRBV20-1 CSPDRDFYNEQFF TGCAGTCCCGACCGGGACTTCTACAATGAGCAGTTCTTC
. TRBJ2-5 . TRBV20-1 CWGQAGGGFETQYF TGCTGGGGCCAGGCTGGGGGCGGTTTCGAGACCCAGTACTTC
. TRBJ2-3 many TRBV11-2 CASSLRWATASTDTQYF TGTGCCAGCAGCTTACGGTGGGCAACTGCTAGCACAGATACGCAGTATTTT
. TRBJ1-3 many TRBV5-1 CASRGTWSSGNTIYF TGCGCCAGCAGAGGGACATGGAGCTCTGGAAACACCATATATTTT
TRBD1 TRBJ2-7 many TRBV12-3/TRBV12-4 CASTPGGRSYEQYF TGTGCCAGCACCCCAGGGGGTCGGTCCTACGAGCAGTACTTC
. TRBJ2-7 many TRBV6-6 CASSYSPTYEQYF TGTGCCAGCAGTTACTCCCCGACCTACGAGCAGTACTTC
. TRBJ1-2 many TRBV7-2 CASSFNRDGYTF TGTGCCAGCAGCTTTAACAGGGACGGCTACACCTTC
. TRBJ2-7 medium-sized TRBV28 CASRGRGFYEQYF TGTGCCAGCAGGGGCAGGGGCTTCTACGAGCAGTACTTC
TRBD1 TRBJ2-1 many TRBV29-1 CSGGQGYNEQFF TGCAGCGGAGGACAGGGCTACAATGAGCAGTTCTTC
. TRBJ1-5 many TRBV11-2 CASSPAGVNQPQHF TGTGCCAGCAGCCCAGCCGGGGTCAATCAGCCCCAGCATTTT
. TRBJ2-7 many TRBV5-1 CASSFIASYEQYF TGCGCCAGCAGCTTCATAGCGTCCTACGAGCAGTACTTC
. TRBJ2-3 many TRBV7-9 CASSLEVTQCF TGTGCCAGCAGCTTAGAGGTGACGCAGTGTTTT
. TRBJ2-7 many TRBV5-6 CASSFGLESSYEQYF TGTGCCAGCAGCTTCGGACTGGAGAGCTCCTACGAGCAGTACTTC
TRBD1 TRBJ2-1 . TRBV10-2 CASTADRSSYNEQFF TGCGCCAGCACCGCGGACAGGAGCTCCTACAATGAGCAGTTCTTC
. TRBJ1-3 few TRBV3-1 CASSQGQIGNTIYF TGTGCCAGCAGCCAAGGACAGATCGGAAACACCATATATTTT
. TRBJ2-7 . TRBV20-1 CCARGREDHEQYF TGCTGCGCTAGGGGGCGGGAGGACCACGAGCAGTACTTC
. TRBJ2-3 large TRBV12-3/TRBV12-4 CASSLSAGSDTQYF TGTGCCAGCAGTTTATCTGCGGGTTCAGATACGCAGTATTTT
. TRBJ2-7 large TRBV7-6 CASSLGGEVQYF TGTGCCAGCAGCTTAGGTGGGGAGGTCCAGTACTTC
. TRBJ2-1 many TRBV11-2 CASSLVVGAYNEQFF TGTGCCAGCAGCTTAGTAGTAGGGGCCTACAATGAGCAGTTCTTC
TRBD1 TRBJ2-7 many TRBV5-1 CASSLPGGSYEQYF TGCGCCAGCAGCTTGCCAGGGGGATCCTACGAGCAGTACTTC
. TRBJ2-1 many TRBV20-1 CSARERGPSYNEQFF TGCAGTGCTAGAGAGCGGGGACCTTCCTACAATGAGCAGTTCTTC
. TRBJ2-3 many TRBV7-9 CASSPQVERAADTQYF TGTGCCAGCAGCCCCCAGGTTGAGAGGGCCGCGGATACGCAGTATTTT
. TRBJ2-1 many TRBV7-9 CASSRLAGDEQFF TGTGCCAGCAGCCGATTGGCAGGCGACGAGCAGTTCTTC
TRBD2 TRBJ2-2 many TRBV27 CASSTRLATSPGELFF TGTGCCAGCAGTACGAGACTAGCTACCTCTCCCGGGGAGCTGTTTTTT
TRBD1 TRBJ1-1 many TRBV7-9 CASSLTLTGEDTEAFF TGTGCCAGCAGCCTCACTCTGACAGGGGAGGACACTGAAGCTTTCTTT
. TRBJ2-7 medium-sized TRBV20-1 CSANALGRGYEQYF TGCAGTGCTAACGCACTAGGACGGGGATACGAGCAGTACTTC
TRBD1 TRBJ1-4 many TRBV4-1 CASSQVGPRGREKLFF TGCGCCAGCAGCCAAGTAGGCCCCAGGGGGCGGGAAAAACTGTTTTTT
. TRBJ2-7 many TRBV11-2 CASSLDRDGGYEQYF TGTGCCAGCAGCTTAGACAGGGATGGGGGCTACGAGCAGTACTTC
. TRBJ2-1 many TRBV4-1 CASSQIRQSNEQFF TGCGCCAGCAGCCAAATCCGACAGAGCAATGAGCAGTTCTTC
. TRBJ1-1 many TRBV7-9 CASSHWTGVNTEAFF TGTGCCAGCAGCCACTGGACGGGGGTGAACACTGAAGCTTTCTTT
TRBD1 TRBJ2-7 . TRBV7-9 CASSNTRDRAYEQYF TGTGCCAGCAGCAATACCCGGGACAGGGCCTACGAGCAGTACTTC
TRBD1 TRBJ1-2 many TRBV2 CASLGIVDGDRNF TGTGCCAGCCTGGGGATAGTTGACGGGGACAGAAACTTC
TRBD1 TRBJ1-2 many TRBV10-3 CAISEGQGIDGYTF TGTGCCATCAGTGAAGGACAGGGCATTGACGGCTACACCTTC
. TRBJ1-5 many TRBV29-1 CSVGLSQGQPQHF TGCAGCGTTGGGCTCAGTCAAGGTCAGCCCCAGCATTTT
. TRBJ2-5 . TRBV7-6 CATGGPQETQYF TGTGCCACTGGGGGGCCCCAAGAGACCCAGTACTTC
. TRBJ1-2 many TRBV20-1 CSARVGGLRDGYTF TGCAGTGCTAGAGTAGGGGGGCTCAGGGATGGCTACACCTTC
. TRBJ1-2 many TRBV20-1 CSARSNYGYTF TGCAGTGCTAGGTCCAACTATGGCTACACCTTC
TRBD2 TRBJ2-1 many TRBV5-1 CASSLRGLAGRSSYNEQFF TGCGCCAGCAGCTTGAGGGGACTAGCGGGGAGGTCCTCCTACAATGAGCAGTTCTTC
. TRBJ2-4 many TRBV4-1 CASSPIITKTLNIQYF TGCGCCAGCAGCCCCATCATCACAAAAACCTTGAACATTCAGTACTTC